A selection of T cell receptor beta chains follows, all from one sample in a study of T cell responses to AZD1222 COVID-19 vaccine. TCRdb keeps only in-frame clones here, not all; method: immunoSEQ multiplex PCR. This table has 150,000 to 250,000 clones, roughly 92% appearing once. The source material was peripheral blood, sampled 28 days after the second AZD1222 dose. The receptors originated from an adult who received the AZD1222 COVID-19 vaccine. The CDR3 runs from the conserved cysteine through the conserved F or W. Fields, in order: V gene, clone size, J gene, D gene, CDR3 protein, CDR3 DNA. A D gene is named only where the DNA matches it firmly. The size field is filled for only some rows; it gives once, few, many or a size class.

TRBV5-8	NA	TRBJ1-5	NA	CASSLRAGVQPQHF	TGTGCCAGCAGCTTGAGGGCAGGTGTTCAGCCCCAGCATTTT
TRBV3-1/TRBV3-2	NA	TRBJ1-2	NA	CASSGQTQIYGYTF	TGTGCCAGCAGCGGACAAACTCAGATCTATGGCTACACCTTC
TRBV9	NA	TRBJ2-7	TRBD1	CASSAWGGTGEEQYF	TGTGCCAGCAGTGCGTGGGGTGGGACAGGGGAGGAGCAGTACTTC
TRBV28	NA	TRBJ1-2	NA	CASSLSWTNYGYTF	TGTGCCAGCAGTTTATCATGGACAAACTATGGCTACACCTTC
TRBV7-2	NA	TRBJ1-1	NA	CASSLSSGALNTEAFF	TGTGCCAGCAGCTTAAGTTCCGGGGCCCTGAACACTGAAGCTTTCTTT
TRBV11-2	NA	TRBJ1-1	NA	CASRRDPIDTEAFF	TGTGCCAGCAGACGGGACCCGATAGACACTGAAGCTTTCTTT
TRBV3-1/TRBV3-2	NA	TRBJ2-7	TRBD2	CASSLSGRPSYPPYEQYF	TGTGCCAGCAGCCTCAGCGGGAGGCCGAGTTACCCCCCCTACGAGCAGTACTTC
TRBV2	once	TRBJ2-3	TRBD1	CASSRQGATDTQYF	TGTGCCAGCAGTCGACAGGGAGCCACAGATACGCAGTATTTT
TRBV7-3	few	TRBJ2-7	NA	CASSLTVPGEQYF	TGTGCCAGCAGCTTAACGGTCCCTGGCGAGCAGTACTTC
TRBV6-2/TRBV6-3	once	TRBJ1-5	NA	CASSSLHQPQHF	TGTGCCAGCAGTTCGCTTCATCAGCCCCAGCATTTT
TRBV4-1	NA	TRBJ1-4	TRBD1	CASSQHGGQGYEKLFF	TGCGCCAGCAGCCAACACGGGGGACAGGGCTATGAAAAACTGTTTTTT
TRBV5-1	once	TRBJ2-3	NA	CASSSGTSTDTQYF	TGCGCCAGCAGTTCCGGGACTAGCACAGATACGCAGTATTTT
TRBV27	NA	TRBJ2-7	NA	CASSLQGGPGYEQYF	TGTGCCAGCAGTTTACAGGGGGGCCCGGGATACGAGCAGTACTTC
TRBV19	NA	TRBJ1-4	TRBD1	CASRLGQPSNEKLFF	TGTGCCAGTAGACTGGGACAGCCTTCTAATGAAAAACTGTTTTTT
TRBV21-1	NA	TRBJ1-1	NA	CASSRRTGNTEAFF	TGTGCCAGCAGCAGACGGACGGGGAACACTGAAGCTTTCTTT
TRBV28	NA	TRBJ1-5	NA	CASSTGGNQPQHF	TGTGCCAGCAGTACGGGGGGCAATCAGCCCCAGCATTTT
TRBV2	NA	TRBJ2-1	TRBD2	CASRGTSGREGEQFF	TGTGCCAGCAGGGGGACTAGCGGGAGGGAGGGTGAGCAGTTCTTC
TRBV7-9	few	TRBJ2-7	NA	CASSPKSADEQYF	TGTGCCAGCAGCCCTAAGTCGGCGGACGAGCAGTACTTC
TRBV5-5	NA	TRBJ1-5	NA	CASSLRAGPSNQPQHF	TGTGCCAGCAGCTTGCGAGCGGGACCAAGCAATCAGCCCCAGCATTTT
TRBV10-3	NA	TRBJ2-1	TRBD1	CAINERPGQGGEQFF	TGTGCCATCAACGAAAGGCCGGGACAGGGAGGCGAGCAGTTCTTC
TRBV10-3	NA	TRBJ2-1	NA	CAIGKSWNEQFF	TGTGCCATCGGGAAATCGTGGAATGAGCAGTTCTTC
TRBV6-4	once	TRBJ2-6	TRBD1	CASSDTGGAGANVLTF	TGTGCCAGCAGTGACACAGGGGGCGCTGGGGCCAACGTCCTGACTTTC
TRBV7-2	NA	TRBJ1-5	NA	CASSLSGDPQHF	TGTGCCAGCAGCTTATCAGGGGACCCCCAGCATTTT
TRBV4-2	NA	TRBJ1-4	NA	CASSRPEWDIELLFF	TGTGCCAGCAGCCGACCGGAATGGGACATCGAATTGCTGTTTTTT
TRBV28	NA	TRBJ2-7	NA	CASRLFGGAYEQYF	TGTGCCAGCAGGCTATTCGGGGGCGCCTACGAGCAGTACTTC
TRBV7-2	NA	TRBJ2-2	NA	CASSLVGAARELFF	TGTGCCAGCAGCTTAGTTGGGGCGGCTCGGGAGCTGTTTTTT